What follows is one TCR beta chain and its context. Germline V gene lookup returns CDR1 SGHAT and CDR2 FQNNGV. The CDR3 is 15 amino acids. With 1 base removed from V and 4 bases from J, the gap between germline ends came to 13 bases. This sample was taken from a study of blood T cell repertoires in COVID-19. Across the whole study: The United States, Italy and Spain supplied acute and convalescent COVID-19 samples.

In the source study's methods: Cell counts per sample came from amplifying reference gene primers. Generated by immunoSEQ multiplex PCR, the TCRdb table keeps only in-frame clones and is missing some. Clone size and the V and J calls come from that table; the DNA yielded D and trimming. This table holds 120,000 to 150,000 clones, 65% to 80% found once. The receptor was isolated from a man in his sixties with acute or convalescent COVID-19. The chain uses TRBV11-2 and TRBJ2-5; tentative D call: TRBD1 (6 bases). The sequenced sample consisted of peripheral blood. The DNA of the CDR3 is TGTGCCAGCAGCTTAGGTTCACAGGGTGTAGAGACCCAGTACTTC. This encodes CASSLGSQGVETQYF.